This entry describes one TCR beta chain. Its binding antigen is unknown. Base qualities are missing; no much larger clone stands one base away. TCRbeta CDR3 regions were amplified from genomic DNA by means of the immunoSEQ Assay, a bias-controlled multiplex PCR. The source study handled its data this way. Within the assay, amplification of reference gene primers was used to estimate how many nucleated cells each sample contained. To quantify the absolute abundance of each unique TCRbeta CDR3 rearrangement, sequence reads were collapsed and filtered. For each sample, productive Simpson clonality was calculated by taking the square root of Simpson's diversity index across productive rearrangements. TCRdb retrieved this table from immuneACCESS and kept in-frame rearrangements only. Not all clones are present; in checked studies, unresolved V genes account for under half, and no reason is known for the remainder. V and J calls and clone size come straight from that table; D and trimming were deduced from the DNA. The sample table contains approximately 100,000 clones; only one count was recorded for more than 65% of them. Nearly 4.5% of the sample goes to the ten largest clones.

Whole blood was collected in K2EDTA tubes by collaborating institutions according to the institutions' own protocols. Collaborator samples were shipped for TCRbeta analysis as frozen whole blood, isolated PBMCs, or DNA extracted from either sample type. The trim is 1 base for V and 4 bases for J, with a gap of 16 bases between the germline ends. In the germline V gene, CDR1 corresponds to MGHRA and CDR2 to YSYEKL. Including the terminal cysteine and phenylalanine, the CDR3 comprises 16 residues. The entry retains the CDR3 DNA only, 48 bases that are in frame from base 1. These data belong to a study of blood T cell repertoires in COVID-19 (dated by TCRdb to about 2020). Regarding the research as a whole: Samples covering the acute and convalescent phases of COVID-19 were provided by collaborators in the United States, Italy and Spain. Subjects who had been exposed to COVID-19, were actively infected with it, or had recovered from it provided the deeply sampled blood TCRbeta repertoires that made up the dataset. The repertoires were released in a freely available public database intended as a resource for research on the immune response to SARS-CoV-2. The samples were drawn from the first 160 participants of the ongoing ImmuneRACE study and from 1,200 or so subjects provided by 6 global collaborators. Where available, HLA class I and class II types were obtained from metadata supplied by the sample provider rather than from assay-based typing. Sample metadata almost always included a de-identified subject ID, COVID-19 status, age in years and sex. The prospective study material was composed of cDNA or gDNA derived from T cells, B-cell-depleted T cells, or PBMCs. The study at large found these results: How much clinical and demographic metadata was included differed by source and by participant, and the metadata was provided uncurated.

The receptor was derived from a man aged 55-75 years with acute or convalescent COVID-19. The V and J segments used are TRBV4-1 and TRBJ1-2; the best D guess is TRBD1, with 5 bases matching. Sequencing was done on a sample of peripheral blood. The DNA sequence is as follows: TGCGCCAGCAGCCAAGCGGGCCAGGGTGTAGGCTATGGCTACACCTTC. Translated, it reads CASSQAGQGVGYGYTF.